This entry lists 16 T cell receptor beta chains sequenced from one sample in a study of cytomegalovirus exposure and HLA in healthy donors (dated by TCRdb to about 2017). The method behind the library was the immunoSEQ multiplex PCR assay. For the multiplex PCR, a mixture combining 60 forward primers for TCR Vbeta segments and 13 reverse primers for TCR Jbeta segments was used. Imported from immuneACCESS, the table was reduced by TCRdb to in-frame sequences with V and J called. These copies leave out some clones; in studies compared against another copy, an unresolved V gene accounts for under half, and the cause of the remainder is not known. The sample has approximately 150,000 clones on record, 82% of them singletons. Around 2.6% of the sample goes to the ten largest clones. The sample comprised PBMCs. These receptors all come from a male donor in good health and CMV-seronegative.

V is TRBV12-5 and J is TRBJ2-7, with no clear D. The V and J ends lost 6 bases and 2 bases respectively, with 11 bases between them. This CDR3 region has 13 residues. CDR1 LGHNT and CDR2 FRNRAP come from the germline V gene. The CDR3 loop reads CASGLFSAYEQYF. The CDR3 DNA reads TGTGCTAGTGGCCTCTTCAGCGCCTACGAGCAGTACTTC. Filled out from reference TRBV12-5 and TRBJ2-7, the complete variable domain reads DARVTQTPRHKVTEMGQEVTMRCQPILGHNTVFWYRQTMMQGLELLAYFRNRAPLDDSGMPKDRFSAEMPDATLATLKIQPSEPRDSAVYFCASGLFSAYEQYFGPGTRLTVT.

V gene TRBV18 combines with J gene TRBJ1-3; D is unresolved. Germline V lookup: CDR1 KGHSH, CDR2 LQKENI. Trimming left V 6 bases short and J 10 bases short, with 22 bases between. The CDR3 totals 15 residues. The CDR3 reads CASSSSPRPEGTIYF. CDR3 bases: TGTGCCAGCTCCTCCAGTCCGAGACCTGAGGGTACCATATATTTT.

This CDR3 is CASIHSAGAGAYEQYF. The DNA of the CDR3 is TGTGCCAGCATTCACTCAGCTGGGGCAGGGGCCTACGAGCAGTACTTC. This chain connects TRBV27 to TRBJ2-7; a possible D gene is TRBD1 (6 bases). The CDR3 has 16 amino acids. Trimming stripped 7 bases from V and 2 bases from J, with 21 bases between. Germline V lookup: CDR1 MNHEY, CDR2 SMNVEV (reference sequence).

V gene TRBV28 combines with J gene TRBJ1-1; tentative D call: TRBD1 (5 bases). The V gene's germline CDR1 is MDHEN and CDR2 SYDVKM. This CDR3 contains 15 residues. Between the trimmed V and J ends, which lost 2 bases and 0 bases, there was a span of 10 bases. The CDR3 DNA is TGTGCCAGCAGTTTAGCAGGGCCCTTGAACACTGAAGCTTTCTTT. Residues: CASSLAGPLNTEAFF.

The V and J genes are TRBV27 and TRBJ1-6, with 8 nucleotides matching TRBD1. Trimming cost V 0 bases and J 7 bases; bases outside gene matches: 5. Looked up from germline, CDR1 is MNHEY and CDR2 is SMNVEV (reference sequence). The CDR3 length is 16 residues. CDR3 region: CASSLSGQGRNSPLHF. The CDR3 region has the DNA TGTGCCAGCAGTTTATCCGGACAGGGTAGGAATTCACCCCTCCACTTT.

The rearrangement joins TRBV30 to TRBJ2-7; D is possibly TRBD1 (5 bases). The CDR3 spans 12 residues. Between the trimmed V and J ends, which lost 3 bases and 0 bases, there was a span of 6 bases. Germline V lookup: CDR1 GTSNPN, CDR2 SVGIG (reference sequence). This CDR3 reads CAWRGPSYEQYF. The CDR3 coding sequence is TGTGCCTGGAGGGGGCCCTCCTACGAGCAGTACTTC.

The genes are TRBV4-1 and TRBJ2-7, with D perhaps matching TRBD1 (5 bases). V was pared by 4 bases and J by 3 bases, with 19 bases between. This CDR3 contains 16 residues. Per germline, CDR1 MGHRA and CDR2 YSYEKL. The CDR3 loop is CASSPVRLGQDYEQYF. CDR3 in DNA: TGCGCCAGCAGCCCCGTGCGATTGGGGCAGGACTACGAGCAGTACTTC.

Here the CDR3 reads CASSRSGGQPQHF. CDR3 coding DNA: TGTGCCAGCAGTCGTTCGGGGGGCCAGCCCCAGCATTTT. The rearrangement links TRBV6-5 to TRBJ1-5; the D gene is possibly TRBD1 (6 bases). V was pared by 5 bases and J by 7 bases, with 12 bases between. Germline V gene lookup returns CDR1 MNHEY and CDR2 SVGAGI. CDR3 length: 13 amino acids.

The chain's CDR3 is CASSLFRADTQYF. The DNA for the CDR3 is TGTGCCAGCAGCTTGTTCAGGGCAGATACGCAGTATTTT. The chain is built from TRBV5-6 and TRBJ2-3; TRBD1 might be the D (5 bases). Trimming stripped 1 base from V and 4 bases from J, with 7 bases between. CDR1 is SGHDT, CDR2 YYEEEE, per germline. The CDR3 loop spans 13 amino acids.

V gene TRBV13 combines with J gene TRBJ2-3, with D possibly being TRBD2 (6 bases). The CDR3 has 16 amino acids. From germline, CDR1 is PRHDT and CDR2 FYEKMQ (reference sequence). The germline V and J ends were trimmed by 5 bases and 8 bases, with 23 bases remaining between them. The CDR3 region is CASSRGTVDPIGTQYF. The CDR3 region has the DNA TGTGCCAGCAGCCGCGGGACGGTGGATCCCATAGGTACGCAGTATTTT.

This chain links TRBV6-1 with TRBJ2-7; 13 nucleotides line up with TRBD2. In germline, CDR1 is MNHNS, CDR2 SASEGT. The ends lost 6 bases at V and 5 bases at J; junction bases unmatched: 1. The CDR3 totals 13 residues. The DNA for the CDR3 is TGTGCCAGCAGCGGACTAGCGGGAGACGAGCAGTACTTC. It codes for CASSGLAGDEQYF.

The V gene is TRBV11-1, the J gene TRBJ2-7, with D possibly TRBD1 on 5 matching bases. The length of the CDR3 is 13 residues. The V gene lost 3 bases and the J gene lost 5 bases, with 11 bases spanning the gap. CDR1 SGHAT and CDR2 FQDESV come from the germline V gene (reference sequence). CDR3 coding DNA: TGTGCCAGCAGCTTCCAGCAGGGAAACGAGCAGTACTTC. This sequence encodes CASSFQQGNEQYF.

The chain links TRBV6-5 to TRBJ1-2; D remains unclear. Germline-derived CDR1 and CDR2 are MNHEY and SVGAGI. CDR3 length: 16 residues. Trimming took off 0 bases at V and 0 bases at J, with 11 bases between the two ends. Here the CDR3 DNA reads TGTGCCAGCAGTTACTCTGCGAGTCGGGCTAACTATGGCTACACCTTC. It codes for CASSYSASRANYGYTF.

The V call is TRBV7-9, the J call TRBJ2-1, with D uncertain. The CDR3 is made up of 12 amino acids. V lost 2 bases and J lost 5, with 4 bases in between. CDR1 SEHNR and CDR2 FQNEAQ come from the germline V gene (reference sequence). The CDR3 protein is CASSLFDNEQFF. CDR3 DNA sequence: TGTGCCAGCAGCTTATTCGACAATGAGCAGTTCTTC.

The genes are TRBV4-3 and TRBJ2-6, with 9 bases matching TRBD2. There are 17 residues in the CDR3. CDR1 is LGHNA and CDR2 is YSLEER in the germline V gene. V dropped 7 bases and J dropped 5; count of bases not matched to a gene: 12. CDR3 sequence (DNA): TGCGCCAGCACGGATAGCGGGAGCACTGGCAGGGCCAACGTCCTGACTTTC. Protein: CASTDSGSTGRANVLTF.

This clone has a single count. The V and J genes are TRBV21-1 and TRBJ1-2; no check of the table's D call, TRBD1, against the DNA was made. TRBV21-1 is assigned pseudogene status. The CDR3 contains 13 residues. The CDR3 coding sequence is TGTGCCAGCAGCAATGACAGGCGGCATGGCTACACCTTC. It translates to CASSNDRRHGYTF.